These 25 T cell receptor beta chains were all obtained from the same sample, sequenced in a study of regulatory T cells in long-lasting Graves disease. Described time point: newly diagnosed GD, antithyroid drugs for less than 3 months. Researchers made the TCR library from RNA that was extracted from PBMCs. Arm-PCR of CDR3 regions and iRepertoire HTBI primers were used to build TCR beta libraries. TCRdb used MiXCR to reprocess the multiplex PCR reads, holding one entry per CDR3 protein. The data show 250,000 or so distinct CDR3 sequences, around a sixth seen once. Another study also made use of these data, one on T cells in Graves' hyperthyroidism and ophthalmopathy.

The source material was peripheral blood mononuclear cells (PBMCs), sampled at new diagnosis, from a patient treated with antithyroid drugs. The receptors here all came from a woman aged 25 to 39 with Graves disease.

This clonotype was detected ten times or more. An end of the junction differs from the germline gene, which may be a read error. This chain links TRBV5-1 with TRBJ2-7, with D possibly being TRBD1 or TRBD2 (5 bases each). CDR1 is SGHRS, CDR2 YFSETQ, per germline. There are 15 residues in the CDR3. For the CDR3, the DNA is TGTGCCAGCAGCTTGGCAATCGGGACGGTCTACGAGCAGTACTTC. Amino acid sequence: CASSLAIGTVYEQYF.

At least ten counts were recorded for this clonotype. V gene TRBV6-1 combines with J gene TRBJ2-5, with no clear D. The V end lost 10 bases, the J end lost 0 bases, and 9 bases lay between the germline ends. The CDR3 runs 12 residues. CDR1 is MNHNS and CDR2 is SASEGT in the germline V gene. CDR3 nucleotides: TGTGCCACCAAGGTTGACCAAGAGACCCAGTACTTC. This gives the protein CATKVDQETQYF.

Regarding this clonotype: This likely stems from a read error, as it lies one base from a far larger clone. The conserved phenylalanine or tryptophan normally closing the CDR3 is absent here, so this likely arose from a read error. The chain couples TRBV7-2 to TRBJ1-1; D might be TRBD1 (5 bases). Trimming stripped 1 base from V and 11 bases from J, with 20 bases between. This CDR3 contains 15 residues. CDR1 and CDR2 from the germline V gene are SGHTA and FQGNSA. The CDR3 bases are TGTGCCAGCAGCTTAGACCTCGTCGGTCTCCGGGACGCTTTCTGT. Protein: CASSLDLVGLRDAFC.

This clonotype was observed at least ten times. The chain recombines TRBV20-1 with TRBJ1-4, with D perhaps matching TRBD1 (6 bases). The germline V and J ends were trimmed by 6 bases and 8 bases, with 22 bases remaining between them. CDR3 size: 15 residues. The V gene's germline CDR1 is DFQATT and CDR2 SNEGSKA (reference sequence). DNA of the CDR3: TGCAGTGCGCGCTTCCCAGGGGACGCTGGGGAAAAACTGTTTTTT. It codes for CSARFPGDAGEKLFF.

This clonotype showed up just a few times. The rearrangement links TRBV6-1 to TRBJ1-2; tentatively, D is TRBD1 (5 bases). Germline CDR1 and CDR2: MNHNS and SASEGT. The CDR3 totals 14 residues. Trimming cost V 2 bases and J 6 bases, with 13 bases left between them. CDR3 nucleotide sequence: TGTGCCAGCAGTGAATCCCGTAGGGGACATGGCTACACCTTC. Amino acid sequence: CASSESRRGHGYTF.

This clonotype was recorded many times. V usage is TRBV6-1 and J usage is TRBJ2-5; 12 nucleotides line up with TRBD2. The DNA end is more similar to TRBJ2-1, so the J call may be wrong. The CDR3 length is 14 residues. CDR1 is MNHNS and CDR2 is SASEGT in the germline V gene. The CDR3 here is CASSATSGGGEQFF. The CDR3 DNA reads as TGTGCCAGCAGCGCGACTAGCGGGGGAGGAGAGCAGTTCTTC.

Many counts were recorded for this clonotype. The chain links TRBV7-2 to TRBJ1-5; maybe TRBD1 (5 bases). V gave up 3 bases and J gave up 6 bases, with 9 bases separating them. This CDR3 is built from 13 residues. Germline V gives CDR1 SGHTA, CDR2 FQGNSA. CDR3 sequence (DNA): TGTGCCAGCAGCTTGGGGCGAAGTCAGCCCCAGCATTTT. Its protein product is CASSLGRSQPQHF.

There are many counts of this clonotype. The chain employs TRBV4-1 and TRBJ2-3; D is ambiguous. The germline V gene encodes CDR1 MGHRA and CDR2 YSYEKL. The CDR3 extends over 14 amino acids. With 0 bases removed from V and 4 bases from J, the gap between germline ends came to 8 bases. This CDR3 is CASSQEASPDTQYF. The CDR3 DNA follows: TGCGCCAGCAGCCAAGAAGCGAGCCCAGATACGCAGTATTTT.

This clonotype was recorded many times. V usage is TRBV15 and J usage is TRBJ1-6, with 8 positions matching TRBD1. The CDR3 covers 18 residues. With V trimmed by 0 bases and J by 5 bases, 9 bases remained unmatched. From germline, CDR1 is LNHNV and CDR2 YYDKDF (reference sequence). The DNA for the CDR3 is TGTGCCACCAGCAGAGAAGGATTCAGGGGGCCTAATAATTCACCCCTCCACTTT. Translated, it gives CATSREGFRGPNNSPLHF.

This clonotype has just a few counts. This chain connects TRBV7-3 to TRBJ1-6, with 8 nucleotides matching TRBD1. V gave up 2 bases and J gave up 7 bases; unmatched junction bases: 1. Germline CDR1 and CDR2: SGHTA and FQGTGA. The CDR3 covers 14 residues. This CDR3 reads CASSLYRGNSPLHF. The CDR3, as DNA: TGTGCCAGCAGCTTATACAGGGGGAATTCACCCCTCCACTTT.

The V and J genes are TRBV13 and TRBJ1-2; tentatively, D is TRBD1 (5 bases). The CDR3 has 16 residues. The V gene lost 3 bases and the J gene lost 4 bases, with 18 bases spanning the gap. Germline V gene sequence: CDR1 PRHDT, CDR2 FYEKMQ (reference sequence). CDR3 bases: TGTGCCAGCAGCTTCCTGGGGGGTTCGGGCCCCTATGGCTACACCTTC. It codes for CASSFLGGSGPYGYTF.

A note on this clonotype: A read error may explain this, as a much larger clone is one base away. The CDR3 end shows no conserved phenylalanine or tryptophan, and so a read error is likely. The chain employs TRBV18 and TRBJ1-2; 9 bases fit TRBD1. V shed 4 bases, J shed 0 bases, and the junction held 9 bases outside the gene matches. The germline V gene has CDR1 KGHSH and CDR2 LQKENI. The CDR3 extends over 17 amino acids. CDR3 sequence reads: CASSLYRGRDANYGYTL. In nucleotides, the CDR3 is TGTGCCAGCTCACTATACAGGGGGCGCGATGCTAACTATGGCTACACCCTC.

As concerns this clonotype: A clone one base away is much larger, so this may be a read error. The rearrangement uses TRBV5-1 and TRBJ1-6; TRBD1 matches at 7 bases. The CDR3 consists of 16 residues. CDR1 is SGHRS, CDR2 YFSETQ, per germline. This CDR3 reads CASSLAGTVYNSPPHF. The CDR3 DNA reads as TGCGCCAGCAGCTTGGCCGGGACAGTCTATAATTCACCCCCCCACTTT.

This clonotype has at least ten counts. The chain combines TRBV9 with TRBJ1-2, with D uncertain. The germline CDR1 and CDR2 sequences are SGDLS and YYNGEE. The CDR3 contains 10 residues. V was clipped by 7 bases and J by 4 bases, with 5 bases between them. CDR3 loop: CASGGYGYTF. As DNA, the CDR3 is TGTGCCAGCGGAGGCTATGGCTACACCTTC. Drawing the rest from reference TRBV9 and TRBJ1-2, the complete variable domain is DSGVTQTPKHLITATGQRVTLRCSPRSGDLSVYWYQQSLDQGLQFLIQYYNGEERAKGNILERFSAQQFPDLHSELNLSSLELGDSALYFCASGGYGYTFGSGTRLTVV.

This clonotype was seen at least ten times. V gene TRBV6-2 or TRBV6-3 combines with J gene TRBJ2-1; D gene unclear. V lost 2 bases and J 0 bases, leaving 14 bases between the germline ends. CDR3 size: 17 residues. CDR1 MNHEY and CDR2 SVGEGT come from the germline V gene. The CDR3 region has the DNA TGTGCCAGCAGTTACGGGAAGGGTCGGAGCTCCTACAATGAGCAGTTCTTC. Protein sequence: CASSYGKGRSSYNEQFF.

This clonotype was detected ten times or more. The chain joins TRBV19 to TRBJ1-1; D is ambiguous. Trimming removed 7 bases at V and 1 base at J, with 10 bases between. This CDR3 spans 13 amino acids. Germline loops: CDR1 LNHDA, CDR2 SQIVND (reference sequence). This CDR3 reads CASTRLTNTEAFF. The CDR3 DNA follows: TGTGCCAGTACCAGGCTGACGAACACTGAAGCTTTCTTT.

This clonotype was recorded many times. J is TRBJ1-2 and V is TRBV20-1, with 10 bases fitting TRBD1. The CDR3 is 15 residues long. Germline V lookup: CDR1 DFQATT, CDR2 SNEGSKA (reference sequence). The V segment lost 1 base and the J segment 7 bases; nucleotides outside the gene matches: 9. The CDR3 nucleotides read TGCAGTGCTAGAGCCCGGGACAGGGGATTGAGTGGCTACACCTTC. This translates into CSARARDRGLSGYTF.

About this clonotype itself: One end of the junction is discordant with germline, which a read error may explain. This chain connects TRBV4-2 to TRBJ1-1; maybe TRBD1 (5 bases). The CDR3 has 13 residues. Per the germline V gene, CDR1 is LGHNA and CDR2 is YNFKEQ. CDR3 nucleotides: TGTGCCAGCAGCCTTGGGGGGAACACTGAAGCTTCCTTT. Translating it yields CASSLGGNTEASF.

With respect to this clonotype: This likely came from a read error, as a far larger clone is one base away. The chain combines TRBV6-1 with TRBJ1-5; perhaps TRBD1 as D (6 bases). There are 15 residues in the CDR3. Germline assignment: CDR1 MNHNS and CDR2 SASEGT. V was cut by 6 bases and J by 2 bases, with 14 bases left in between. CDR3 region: CASRGTRGGNQPQHF. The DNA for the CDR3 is TGTGCCAGCAGGGGGACAAGGGGCGGCAATCAGCCCCAGCATTTT.

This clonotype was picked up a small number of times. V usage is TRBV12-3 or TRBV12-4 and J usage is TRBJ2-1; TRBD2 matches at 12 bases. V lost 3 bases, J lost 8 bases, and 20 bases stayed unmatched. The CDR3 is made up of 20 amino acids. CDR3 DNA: TGTGCCAGCAGTTTCATGTACCTAGCGGGGGGGGGGGGGTTCGGAGATGAGCAGTTCTTC. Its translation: CASSFMYLAGGGGFGDEQFF.

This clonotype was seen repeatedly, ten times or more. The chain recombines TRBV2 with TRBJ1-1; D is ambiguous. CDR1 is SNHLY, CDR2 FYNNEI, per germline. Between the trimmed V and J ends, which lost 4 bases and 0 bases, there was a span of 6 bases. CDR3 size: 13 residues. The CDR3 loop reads CASSGAVNTEAFF. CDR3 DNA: TGTGCCAGCAGTGGGGCAGTGAACACTGAAGCTTTCTTT.

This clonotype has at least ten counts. CDR3: CSARDEARAEQFF. Here the CDR3 DNA reads TGCAGTGCTAGAGATGAGGCCAGGGCTGAGCAGTTCTTC. The chain links TRBV20-1 to TRBJ2-1; TRBD1 is a possible D gene (5 bases). Trimming removed 0 bases at V and 9 bases at J, with 12 bases between. This CDR3 is built from 13 residues. CDR1 is DFQATT, CDR2 SNEGSKA, per germline (reference sequence).

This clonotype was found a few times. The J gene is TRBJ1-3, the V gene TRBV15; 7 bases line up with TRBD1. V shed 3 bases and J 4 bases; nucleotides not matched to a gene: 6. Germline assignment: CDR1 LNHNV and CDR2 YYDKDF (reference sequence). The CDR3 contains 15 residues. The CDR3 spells CATSRLQGGGNTIYF. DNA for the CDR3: TGTGCCACCAGCAGGCTCCAGGGGGGAGGAAACACCATATATTTT. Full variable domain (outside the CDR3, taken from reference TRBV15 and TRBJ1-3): DAMVIQNPRYQVTQFGKPVTLSCSQTLNHNVMYWYQQKSSQAPKLLFHYYDKDFNNEADTPDNFQSRRPNTSFCFLDIRSPGLGDTAMYLCATSRLQGGGNTIYFGEGSWLTVV.

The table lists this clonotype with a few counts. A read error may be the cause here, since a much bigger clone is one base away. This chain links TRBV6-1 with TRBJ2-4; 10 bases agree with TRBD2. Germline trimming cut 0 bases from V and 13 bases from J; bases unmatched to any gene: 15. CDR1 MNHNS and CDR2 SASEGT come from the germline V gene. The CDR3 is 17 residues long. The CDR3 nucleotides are TGTGCCAGCAGTGAAGCGCGAGGACTAGCGGCCTACAATGAGCAGTACTTC. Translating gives CASSEARGLAAYNEQYF.

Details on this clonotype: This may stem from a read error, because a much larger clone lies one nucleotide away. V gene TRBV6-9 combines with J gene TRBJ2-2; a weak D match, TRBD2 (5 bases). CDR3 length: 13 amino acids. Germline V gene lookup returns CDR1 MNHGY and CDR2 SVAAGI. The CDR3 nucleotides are TGTGCCAGCAGTTACGTGAACACCGGGGAGCTGGTTTTT. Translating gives CASSYVNTGELVF.